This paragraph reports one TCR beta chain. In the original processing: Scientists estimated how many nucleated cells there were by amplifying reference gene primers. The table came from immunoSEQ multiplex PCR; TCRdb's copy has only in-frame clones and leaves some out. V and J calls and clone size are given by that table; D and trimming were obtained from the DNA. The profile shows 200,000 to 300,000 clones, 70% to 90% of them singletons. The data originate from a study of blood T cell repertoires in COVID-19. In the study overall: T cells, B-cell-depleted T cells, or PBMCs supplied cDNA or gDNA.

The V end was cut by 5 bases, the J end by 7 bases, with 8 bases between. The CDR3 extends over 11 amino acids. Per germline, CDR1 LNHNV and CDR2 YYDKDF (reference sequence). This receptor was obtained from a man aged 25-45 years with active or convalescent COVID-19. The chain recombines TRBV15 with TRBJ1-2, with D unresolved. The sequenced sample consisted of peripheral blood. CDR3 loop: CATSPGFGYTF. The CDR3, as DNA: TGTGCCACCAGCCCCGGGTTTGGCTACACCTTC.